Listed below are T cell receptor beta chains from one sample, sequenced in a study of blood T cell repertoires in COVID-19. TCRdb's copy holds only in-frame clones and misses some; the assay was immunoSEQ multiplex PCR. The repertoire includes under 170,000 clones, roughly 80% of them detected once, and 2.2% sits in the top ten. The sample was peripheral blood. The receptors here all came from a man aged 70 or older with acute or convalescent COVID-19. The CDR3 runs from the conserved cysteine through the conserved F or W. A D gene is named only where the DNA matches it firmly. Expanded clones get a size class; other rows say once, few or many, or leave the size out.

D gene,J gene,clone size,V gene,CDR3 protein,CDR3 DNA
-,TRBJ1-5,once,TRBV18,CASSPGGGAAGNQPQHF,TGTGCCAGCTCTCCGGGTGGGGGGGCAGCTGGCAATCAGCCCCAGCATTTT
-,TRBJ1-2,-,TRBV24-1,CATSDGDTYGYTF,TGTGCCACCAGTGACGGGGACACCTATGGCTACACCTTC
-,TRBJ1-2,-,TRBV7-2,CASSLPGIYGYTF,TGTGCCAGCAGCTTACCAGGCATCTATGGCTACACCTTC
TRBD2,TRBJ2-7,-,TRBV6-2/TRBV6-3,CASSSDVGGTNYEQYF,TGTGCCAGCAGTTCCGACGTGGGGGGGACCAACTACGAGCAGTACTTC
-,TRBJ1-1,-,TRBV13,CASSLEGGPLTEAFF,TGTGCCAGCAGCTTAGAGGGGGGGCCCCTCACTGAAGCTTTCTTT
TRBD2,TRBJ2-2,few,TRBV2,CASRGLGFVELFF,TGTGCCAGCAGAGGACTAGGTTTTGTGGAGCTGTTTTTT
-,TRBJ2-3,-,TRBV5-1,CASSFPGEDTQYF,TGCGCCAGCAGCTTTCCGGGAGAAGATACGCAGTATTTT
TRBD1,TRBJ1-5,-,TRBV4-1,CASSLGQGASNQPQHF,TGCGCCAGCAGCCTGGGACAGGGGGCGAGCAATCAGCCCCAGCATTTT
TRBD1,TRBJ1-1,-,TRBV28,CASSSPGTGFLTEAFF,TGTGCCAGCAGTTCCCCCGGGACAGGGTTTCTTACTGAAGCTTTCTTT
TRBD1,TRBJ1-1,-,TRBV28,CASTTGENTEAFF,TGTGCCAGTACAACAGGGGAAAACACTGAAGCTTTCTTT
TRBD2,TRBJ2-1,once,TRBV28,CASSSTSGIRSREQFF,TGTGCCAGCAGTTCGACTAGCGGGATTCGATCGAGGGAGCAGTTCTTC
TRBD1,TRBJ1-5,-,TRBV6-5,CASRTGDQPQHF,TGTGCCAGCAGGACAGGGGATCAGCCCCAGCATTTT
TRBD1,TRBJ1-2,-,TRBV3-1/TRBV3-2,CASSQSFGQGGYGYTF,TGTGCCAGCAGCCAAAGTTTCGGACAGGGAGGGTATGGCTACACCTTC
-,TRBJ2-1,-,TRBV3-1/TRBV3-2,CASSQAGRSSYNEQFF,TGTGCCAGCAGCCAAGCGGGTCGAAGCTCCTACAATGAGCAGTTCTTC
TRBD2,TRBJ2-3,-,TRBV24-1,CATTNSGNSADTQYF,TGTGCCACCACAAATAGCGGGAATAGCGCAGATACGCAGTATTTT
TRBD2,TRBJ2-5,-,TRBV3-1/TRBV3-2,CASSQGGLAGRETQYF,TGTGCCAGCAGCCAAGGGGGACTAGCGGGCCGAGAGACCCAGTACTTC
TRBD2,TRBJ2-4,-,TRBV6-2/TRBV6-3,CASSSHGLAVAKNIQYF,TGTGCCAGCAGTTCCCATGGACTAGCGGTAGCCAAAAACATTCAGTACTTC
TRBD1,TRBJ1-6,-,TRBV5-6,CASSWGPGTDNSPLHF,TGTGCCAGCAGCTGGGGTCCCGGGACAGATAATTCACCCCTCCACTTT
-,TRBJ1-6,few,TRBV9,CASSVGTDNSPLHF,TGTGCCAGCAGCGTAGGGACAGATAATTCACCCCTCCACTTT
-,TRBJ1-4,-,TRBV19,CASSGGAGWANEKLFF,TGTGCCAGTAGTGGCGGTGCGGGTTGGGCTAATGAAAAACTGTTTTTT
-,TRBJ2-7,-,TRBV10-2,CASGPGLSYEQYF,TGCGCCAGCGGGCCGGGACTGAGCTACGAGCAGTACTTC
-,TRBJ2-1,once,TRBV5-1,CASSVDSYNEQFF,TGCGCCAGCAGCGTAGACAGTTACAATGAGCAGTTCTTC
-,TRBJ1-5,-,TRBV7-2,CASSLMGQGYQPQHF,TGTGCCAGCAGCTTAATGGGGCAGGGTTATCAGCCCCAGCATTTT
TRBD2,TRBJ2-3,-,TRBV2,CASSTLAGNTDTQYF,TGTGCCAGCAGTACCTTAGCGGGAAACACAGATACGCAGTATTTT
TRBD1,TRBJ2-6,-,TRBV19,CASSRTGTVSGANVLTF,TGTGCCAGTAGTCGGACAGGGACCGTCTCTGGGGCCAACGTCCTGACTTTC
-,TRBJ1-2,-,TRBV6-6,CASVRGGGLRGYTF,TGTGCCAGCGTGCGGGGGGGTGGGTTACGTGGCTACACCTTC
-,TRBJ1-2,-,TRBV19,CASWTPNYGYTF,TGTGCCAGTTGGACACCAAACTATGGCTACACCTTC
-,TRBJ1-1,-,TRBV6-5,CAGARENRYEAFF,TGTGCCGGGGCGCGTGAAAACAGGTATGAAGCTTTCTTT
TRBD1,TRBJ2-5,-,TRBV6-6,CASSSDDRGGLETQYF,TGTGCCAGCAGTTCCGACGACAGGGGAGGTCTTGAGACCCAGTACTTC
TRBD1,TRBJ1-4,-,TRBV6-6,CASQQGAEKLFF,TGTGCCAGCCAACAGGGGGCTGAAAAACTGTTTTTT
-,TRBJ1-1,-,TRBV7-9,CASSRGGVNTEAFF,TGTGCCAGCAGCCGAGGGGGTGTGAACACTGAAGCTTTCTTT
-,TRBJ1-4,-,TRBV30,CAWRTRGNEKLFF,TGTGCCTGGAGGACCCGGGGTAATGAAAAACTGTTTTTT
-,TRBJ2-2,-,TRBV4-1,CASSQASIEGGGELFF,TGCGCCAGCAGCCAAGCCTCGATTGAGGGTGGCGGGGAGCTGTTTTTT
-,TRBJ1-1,-,TRBV5-4,CASSPSPTVNTEAFF,TGTGCCAGCAGCCCGAGTCCGACAGTTAACACTGAAGCTTTCTTT
TRBD2,TRBJ2-1,-,TRBV27,CASLGIAGDNEQFF,TGTGCCAGCCTGGGGATAGCGGGGGATAATGAGCAGTTCTTC
TRBD1,TRBJ1-1,-,TRBV19,CASTEQGLGGTEAFF,TGTGCCAGTACCGAACAGGGGCTCGGAGGCACTGAAGCTTTCTTT
-,TRBJ1-2,-,TRBV2,CASSADRNFNYGYTF,TGTGCCAGCAGTGCCGACAGGAACTTTAACTATGGCTACACCTTC
-,TRBJ2-1,-,TRBV7-9,CASNRGANNEQFF,TGTGCCAGCAATCGGGGGGCTAACAATGAGCAGTTCTTC
TRBD2,TRBJ2-7,once,TRBV28,CASSLSLGGNYEQYF,TGTGCCAGCAGTTTATCCCTCGGGGGGAACTACGAGCAGTACTTC
TRBD2,TRBJ2-1,-,TRBV9,CASSARTSGMVGEQFF,TGTGCCAGCAGCGCCCGGACTAGCGGGATGGTCGGTGAGCAGTTCTTC
TRBD2,TRBJ2-2,-,TRBV11-2,CASSQTSGRPNTGELFF,TGTGCCAGCAGCCAGACTAGCGGGAGGCCGAACACCGGGGAGCTGTTTTTT
-,TRBJ1-1,-,TRBV9,CASSGGTGGPNTEAFF,TGTGCCAGCAGCGGTGGCACCGGCGGGCCGAACACTGAAGCTTTCTTT
-,TRBJ1-5,-,TRBV27,CASSSGLGQPQHF,TGTGCCAGCAGTTCAGGGCTCGGCCAGCCCCAGCATTTT
-,TRBJ2-3,-,TRBV3-1/TRBV3-2,CASSQGESDTQYF,TGTGCCAGCAGCCAAGGAGAGAGCGATACGCAGTATTTT
TRBD1,TRBJ1-3,-,TRBV2,CASRPGTGDFSGNTIYF,TGTGCCAGCCGTCCGGGGACAGGGGACTTCTCTGGAAACACCATATATTTT
-,TRBJ1-1,-,TRBV11-1,CASSVRGGNTEAFF,TGTGCCAGCAGCGTTAGGGGGGGGAACACTGAAGCTTTCTTT
-,TRBJ2-7,-,TRBV19,CASSIVAGRVEQYF,TGTGCCAGTAGTATAGTTGCGGGACGGGTCGAGCAGTACTTC
-,TRBJ1-5,-,TRBV28,CASSLYRVGQPQHF,TGTGCCAGCAGTTTATACAGGGTTGGTCAGCCCCAGCATTTT
TRBD2,TRBJ2-3,-,TRBV10-3,CAIRSGLAGGSDTQYF,TGTGCCATCAGATCGGGACTAGCGGGAGGGTCAGATACGCAGTATTTT
-,TRBJ1-4,-,TRBV28,CASSLWAGEAEKLFF,TGTGCCAGCAGTTTATGGGCAGGGGAAGCTGAAAAACTGTTTTTT
TRBD1,TRBJ2-3,-,TRBV19,CASQWGTGPDTQYF,TGTGCCAGTCAATGGGGGACAGGGCCAGATACGCAGTATTTT
TRBD1,TRBJ2-3,-,TRBV5-1,CASRGTGASTDTQYF,TGCGCCAGCAGGGGAACAGGGGCTAGCACAGATACGCAGTATTTT
TRBD1,TRBJ1-6,-,TRBV6-1,CASRVGTGNNSPLHF,TGTGCCAGCAGGGTAGGGACAGGGAATAATTCACCCCTCCACTTT